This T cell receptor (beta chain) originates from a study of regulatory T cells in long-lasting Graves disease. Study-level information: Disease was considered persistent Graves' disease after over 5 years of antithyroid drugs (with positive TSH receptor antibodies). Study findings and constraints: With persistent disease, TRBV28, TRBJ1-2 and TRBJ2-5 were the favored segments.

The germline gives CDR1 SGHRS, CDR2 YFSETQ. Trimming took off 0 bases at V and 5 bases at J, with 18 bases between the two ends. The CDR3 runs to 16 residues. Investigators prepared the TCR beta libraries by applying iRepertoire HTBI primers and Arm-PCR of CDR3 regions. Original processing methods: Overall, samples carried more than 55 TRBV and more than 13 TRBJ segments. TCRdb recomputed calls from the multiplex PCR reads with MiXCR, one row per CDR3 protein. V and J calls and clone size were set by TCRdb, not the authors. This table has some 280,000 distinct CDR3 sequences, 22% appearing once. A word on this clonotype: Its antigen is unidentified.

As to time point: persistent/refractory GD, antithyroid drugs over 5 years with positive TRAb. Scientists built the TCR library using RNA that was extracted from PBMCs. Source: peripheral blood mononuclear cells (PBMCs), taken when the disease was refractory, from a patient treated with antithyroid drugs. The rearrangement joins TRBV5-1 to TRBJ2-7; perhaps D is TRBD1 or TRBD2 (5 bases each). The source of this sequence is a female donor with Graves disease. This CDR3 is CASSLGRNLGPNEQYF. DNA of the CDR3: TGCGCCAGCAGCTTGGGGAGGAATTTGGGGCCCAACGAGCAGTACTTC. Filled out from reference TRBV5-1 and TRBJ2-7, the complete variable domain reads KAGVTQTPRYLIKTRGQQVTLSCSPISGHRSVSWYQQTPGQGLQFLFEYFSETQRNKGNFPGRFSGRQFSNSRSEMNVSTLELGDSALYLCASSLGRNLGPNEQYFGPGTRLTVT.